The 8 T cell receptor beta chains listed next were all sequenced from one sample in a study of neurological immune-mediated disorders. MiXCR was run by TCRdb on the 5' RACE reads, yielding one entry per CDR3 protein. Of tens of thousands of distinct CDR3 sequences in the sample, around 1.5% were seen once. The specimen sequenced was PBMCs. These receptors originate from a woman in her 30s with multiple sclerosis.

This clonotype appeared many times. The V call is TRBV10-3, the J call TRBJ2-1; 7 nucleotides align to TRBD1. The CDR3 is made up of 13 amino acids. Germline V gives CDR1 ENHRY, CDR2 SYGVKD. V was pared by 6 bases and J by 8 bases, with 7 bases of the junction left unmatched. CDR3: CAISPGQTDEQFF. The CDR3 bases are TGTGCCATCAGCCCGGGACAGACCGATGAGCAGTTCTTC.

This clonotype was counted at least ten times. The chain employs TRBV7-9 and TRBJ2-5; no definite D call. Germline CDR1 and CDR2: SEHNR and FQNEAQ (reference sequence). Trimming stripped 6 bases from V and 4 bases from J, with 12 bases between. The CDR3 is 13 amino acids. The CDR3 is CASSPTGPETQYF. The CDR3, as DNA: TGTGCCAGCAGTCCGACTGGTCCAGAGACCCAGTACTTC.

This clonotype was seen many times. The rearrangement uses TRBV6-5 and TRBJ2-7, with D perhaps being TRBD1 or TRBD2 (6 bases each). Germline CDR1 reads MNHEY; CDR2 reads SVGAGI. V dropped 0 bases and J dropped 3 bases, with 9 bases sitting between them. The CDR3 runs 14 residues. Here the CDR3 DNA reads TGTGCCAGCAGTTACTCCGGAGGGGGCTACGAGCAGTACTTC. Its translation is CASSYSGGGYEQYF.

This clonotype was recorded many times. The rearrangement uses TRBV7-9 and TRBJ1-3, with 8 bases matching TRBD1. The CDR3 extends over 18 amino acids. V lost 3 bases, J lost 2 bases, and 12 bases stayed unmatched. The germline CDR1 and CDR2 sequences are SEHNR and FQNEAQ (reference sequence). CDR3 nucleotides: TGTGCCAGCAGCTTCTGGACAGGGTCTCCTAGGGCTGGAAACACCATATATTTT. Translating it yields CASSFWTGSPRAGNTIYF.

This clonotype was counted ten times or more. V and J are TRBV6-5 and TRBJ1-2; 7 bases agree with TRBD1. The CDR3 contains 17 residues. The ends lost 0 bases at V and 4 bases at J; junction bases unmatched: 11. Per the germline V gene, CDR1 is MNHEY and CDR2 is SVGAGI. The CDR3 region has the DNA TGTGCCAGCAGTTACTCACCCCCCGGACAGGCAACCTATGGCTACACCTTC. This gives the protein CASSYSPPGQATYGYTF.

This clonotype was counted at least ten times. A much more abundant neighbour one base away suggests this may be a read error. Without the conserved terminal phenylalanine or tryptophan, this CDR3 likely stems from a read error. The chain uses TRBV7-2 and TRBJ1-1, with D possibly matching TRBD1 (5 bases). This CDR3 is 12 amino acids long. Trimming cost V 5 bases and J 11 bases, with 15 bases left between them. Germline V gene data show CDR1 as SGHTA and CDR2 as FQGNSA. The CDR3 DNA reads TGTGCCAGCAGCCGAGACAGTAATCCGGCTTTCTGT. It yields the protein CASSRDSNPAFC.

This clonotype has only one observation. A much larger clone is a single base away; this may be a read error. The CDR3 region has the DNA TGTGCCAGCAGTTATAGCGGGGGCCAAGAGACCCAGTACTTC. It translates to CASSYSGGQETQYF. The chain employs TRBV12-3 or TRBV12-4 and TRBJ2-5; TRBD2 matches at 9 bases. After removal of 4 bases from V and 1 base from J, the junction contained 1 base not matched to a gene. The CDR3 is 14 amino acids.

This clonotype was seen many times. This sequence joins TRBV12-3 or TRBV12-4 and TRBJ1-1, with a weak D call TRBD1 (6 bases). This CDR3 spans 14 amino acids. Trimming shortened V by 1 base and J by 5 bases, and 11 bases separated the two germline ends. The CDR3 bases are TGTGCCAGCAGTTTAGGGGGCCAGGGGACTGAAGCTTTCTTT. Its protein is CASSLGGQGTEAFF.